What follows are 5 T cell receptor delta chains derived from one specimen sequenced in a study of intestinal T cells in coeliac disease. TRD repertoires were amplified in bulk with BIOMED-2 primers from about 140 ng of biopsy DNA. TCRdb re-processed the multiplex PCR reads via CATT. The table shows approximately 1,500 delta-chain clones, with roughly 69% occurring only once. Genomic DNA came from ten approximately 4.8-µm formalin-fixed paraffin-embedded scrolls per case. The source material was a duodenal biopsy. The receptors originated from a human donor with celiac disease.

A word on this clone: A far larger clone is one nucleotide away, so this likely arose from a read error. Other nucleotide sequences in the sample specify the same CDR3. The chain is built from TRDV1 and TRDJ1; 9 nucleotides match TRDD3. CDR3 size: 17 residues. The germline V gene encodes CDR1 TSWWSYY and CDR2 QGS. The CDR3 bases are TGTGCTCTTGAACTACGTCCGGGGATACGACGCTCCGATAAGCTCATCTTT. It encodes CALELRPGIRRSDKLIF.

The V and J genes are TRDV2 and TRDJ1, with 7 bases fitting TRDD3. This CDR3 is 16 amino acids long. The V gene end was trimmed by 0 bases and the J gene end by 2 bases; junction bases not matched to a gene: 8. CDR1 is GEAIGNYY and CDR2 is EKD in the germline V gene. In DNA, the CDR3 is TGTGCCTGTGACACCGTGGGGGAGCCCCGAACCGATAAACTCATCTTT. Its protein product is CACDTVGEPRTDKLIF.

Here the J gene is TRDJ1 and the V gene is not called; the DNA was not compared with TRDD3, the D call given in the table. The CDR3 is 17 residues long. The CDR3 nucleotides read TGTGCCTCCCCATACCCGGTACTGGGGGATACGGCCGATAAACTCATCTTT. Amino acid sequence: CASPYPVLGDTADKLIF.

A remark on this clone: A far larger clone lies a single base away; this is likely a read error. Other DNA sequences in this sample translate to the same CDR3. The chain is built from TRDV1 and TRDJ1; D may match TRDD2 or TRDD3 (9 bases each). The germline CDR1 and CDR2 sequences are TSWWSYY and QGS. This CDR3 is 25 amino acids long. The CDR3: CALGARAFLRLGDKGGRGYTDKLIF. CDR3 DNA sequence: TGTGCTCTCGGGGCACGGGCCTTCCTACGTTTGGGGGATAAAGGGGGTAGGGGGTACACCGATAAACTCATCTTT.

Concerning this clone: This clone may be a read error of a much larger clone one base away. The chain is built from TRDV1 and TRDJ1; 9 positions match TRDD2. Looked up from germline, CDR1 is TSWWSYY and CDR2 is QGS. The length of the CDR3 is 20 residues. CDR3 sequence: CALVEPCRPSYVYCGDKLIF. As DNA, the CDR3 is TGTGCTCTTGTGGAACCCTGCCGGCCTTCCTACGTTTACTGTGGGGATAAACTCATCTTT.